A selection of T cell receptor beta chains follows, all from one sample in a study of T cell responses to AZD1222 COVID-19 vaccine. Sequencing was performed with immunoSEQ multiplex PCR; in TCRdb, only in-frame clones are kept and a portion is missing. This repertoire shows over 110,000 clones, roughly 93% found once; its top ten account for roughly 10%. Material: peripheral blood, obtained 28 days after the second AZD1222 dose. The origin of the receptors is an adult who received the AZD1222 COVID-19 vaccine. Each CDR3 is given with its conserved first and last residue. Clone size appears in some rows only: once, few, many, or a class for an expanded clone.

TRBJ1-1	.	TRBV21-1	CASYRRTGQMNTEAFF
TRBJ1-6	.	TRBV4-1	CASSQGWGSKSPLHF
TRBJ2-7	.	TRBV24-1	CATSDPLGTGDLYEQYF
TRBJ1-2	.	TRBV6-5	CASSYSQGGSYTF
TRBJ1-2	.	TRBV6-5	CASSLYRDSYGYTF
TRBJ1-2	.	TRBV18	CASSPAQGDYGYTF
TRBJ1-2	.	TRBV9	CASSVDSEFGYTF
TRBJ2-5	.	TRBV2	CASTYGLAEFQETQYF
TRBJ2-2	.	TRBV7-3	CASSLRPNTGELFF
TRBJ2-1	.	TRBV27	CASSIGTGGNEQFF
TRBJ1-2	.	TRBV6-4	CASSVSTETPWYGYTF
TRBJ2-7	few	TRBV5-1	CASSLVAPSKGEQYF